This TCR beta chain is from a study of blood T cell repertoires in COVID-19. Study information: Material from acute and convalescent COVID-19 was sourced from the United States, Italy and Spain. Nucleic acid was either cDNA or gDNA, and it came from T cells, B-cell-depleted T cells, or PBMCs.

Original methodology: Estimated nucleated cell counts came from reference gene primer amplification. Clones were read by immunoSEQ multiplex PCR, and TCRdb kept only the in-frame ones, dropping some. V and J calls and clone size are as listed in that table; D and trimming were resolved from the DNA. Among around 110,000 clones listed, 70% to 90% were seen once. This clone was recorded only once. The CDR3 spans 13 residues. Germline V CDR1 and CDR2: SGHTS, YDEGEE. V was trimmed by 0 bases and J by 8 bases, leaving 8 bases between them. Sequenced material: peripheral blood. The chain combines TRBV5-8 with TRBJ1-4; D is ambiguous. The source is a man aged 25-40 years with acute or convalescent COVID-19. The CDR3 DNA sequence: TGTGCCAGCAGCTTGGTCCGGGGAGAAAAACTGTTTTTT. Translated, it gives CASSLVRGEKLFF.